The T cell receptor (beta chain) described here comes from a study of post-analysis software for immune sequencing data. The CDR3 is 17 amino acids. In germline, CDR1 is MGHRA, CDR2 YSYEKL. V lost 4 bases, J lost 0 bases, and 7 bases stayed unmatched. TCR beta cDNA libraries included unique molecular identifiers. Via MiXCR, TCRdb re-called the PCR reads, giving one row per CDR3 protein. The sample lists 380,000 or so distinct CDR3 sequences, 30% to 45% occurring once. Notes on the study in general: Controls showed lower frequencies than patients for 4 or 5 TRBV segments, and TRBV5-6, TRBV5-1 and TRBV20-1 were among these.

This clonotype was found a few times. As yet, its antigen is unknown. The clonotype was recovered from a girl aged 10 to 17 with multiple sclerosis. Material: blood. V is TRBV4-1 and J is TRBJ1-4; 8 nucleotides match TRBD1. The CDR3 loop reads CASSRTPTGATNEKLFF. The CDR3 coding sequence is TGCGCCAGCAGCCGCACTCCGACAGGGGCAACTAATGAAAAACTGTTTTTT.